Shown below are 24 T cell receptor beta chains from a single sample sequenced in a study of control samples from healthy donors and cancer patients. Assay used: immunoSEQ multiplex PCR; TCRdb lists only in-frame clones, some missing. The data hold some 150,000 clones, with roughly nine tenths observed a single time. Specimen: blood. The receptors derive from a man between 18 and 29 years old in good health.

V usage is TRBV4-2 and J usage is TRBJ2-7; D may match TRBD1 or TRBD2 (5 bases each). V was trimmed by 0 bases and J by 5 bases, leaving 8 bases between them. The V gene's germline CDR1 is LGHNA and CDR2 YNFKEQ. The CDR3 is 13 residues long. The CDR3 protein is CASSQEGVNEQYF. Here the CDR3 DNA reads TGTGCCAGCAGCCAAGAGGGGGTAAACGAGCAGTACTTC.

The chain recombines TRBV7-9 with TRBJ2-3; D remains ambiguous. The CDR3 extends over 13 amino acids. Germline V CDR1 and CDR2: SEHNR, FQNEAQ (reference sequence). V shed 5 bases and J shed 6 bases, with 12 bases lying between them. CDR3 coding DNA: TGTGCCAGCAGCCCCGTGACCCCGGATACGCAGTATTTT. Its protein product is CASSPVTPDTQYF. Full variable domain (outside the CDR3, taken from reference TRBV7-9 and TRBJ2-3): DTGVSQNPRHKITKRGQNVTFRCDPISEHNRLYWYRQTLGQGPEFLTYFQNEAQLEKSRLLSDRFSAERPKGSFSTLEIQRTEQGDSAMYLCASSPVTPDTQYFGPGTRLTVL.

This clone was detected only once. The V gene is TRBV6-6, the J gene TRBJ2-2; D remains ambiguous. Trimming took off 5 bases at V and 2 bases at J, with 9 bases between the two ends. Germline V lookup: CDR1 MNHNY, CDR2 SVGAGI (reference sequence). The CDR3 length is 14 residues. CDR3 bases: TGTGCCAGCAGTCCCGGGCTCAACACCGGGGAGCTGTTTTTT. Protein sequence: CASSPGLNTGELFF.

The chain carries TRBV5-1 and TRBJ1-6, with 7 bases that match TRBD1. The CDR3 has 14 residues. Germline trimming cut 0 bases from V and 7 bases from J; bases unmatched to any gene: 1. The germline V gene has CDR1 SGHRS and CDR2 YFSETQ. The CDR3 DNA is TGCGCCAGCAGCTTGGGACAGGGAAATTCACCCCTCCACTTT. As protein: CASSLGQGNSPLHF. Full variable domain (remainder filled in from reference TRBV5-1 and TRBJ1-6): KAGVTQTPRYLIKTRGQQVTLSCSPISGHRSVSWYQQTPGQGLQFLFEYFSETQRNKGNFPGRFSGRQFSNSRSEMNVSTLELGDSALYLCASSLGQGNSPLHFGNGTRLTVT.

In this sample, this clone turned up once. This rearrangement joins TRBV4-3 to TRBJ2-3; 10 bases line up with TRBD2. With 0 bases clipped from V and 10 bases from J, the junction kept 13 bases outside the gene matches. Per the germline V gene, CDR1 is LGHNA and CDR2 is YSLEER. The CDR3 runs to 17 residues. CDR3 region: CASSQDLAGGFQKAQYF. CDR3 nucleotides: TGCGCCAGCAGCCAAGATTTAGCGGGGGGCTTCCAGAAAGCGCAGTATTTT.

The chain couples TRBV3-1 (or the pseudogene TRBV3-2) to TRBJ2-7; D may be TRBD2 (5 bases). The germline V and J ends were trimmed by 0 bases and 2 bases, with 11 bases remaining between them. The CDR3 runs 15 residues. Germline CDR1 is LGHDT and CDR2 is YNNKEL (reference sequence). CDR3: CASSQDPAAAYEQYF. CDR3 DNA: TGTGCCAGCAGCCAAGATCCAGCGGCTGCCTACGAGCAGTACTTC.

The chain has TRBV6-1 and TRBJ1-1, with TRBD1 as a possible D gene (5 bases). CDR3 length: 14 residues. The germline gives CDR1 MNHNS, CDR2 SASEGT. The ends were cut back, 3 bases at V and 5 bases at J, with 13 bases in the middle. DNA for the CDR3: TGTGCCAGCAGTGATCTAAGGGGTTGGACTGAAGCTTTCTTT. The encoded protein is CASSDLRGWTEAFF.

The V gene is TRBV5-6, the J gene TRBJ2-3; D might be TRBD2 (6 bases). Germline CDR1 is SGHDT and CDR2 is YYEEEE. The CDR3 is made up of 16 amino acids. The ends were cut back, 0 bases at V and 3 bases at J, with 14 bases in the middle. The CDR3 DNA is TGTGCCAGCAGCTTGGCGGGCGGGGTCGTTACAGATACGCAGTATTTT. This translates into CASSLAGGVVTDTQYF.

The gene calls are TRBV7-2 and TRBJ2-3; D gene uncertain. CDR3 length equals 14 residues. The germline V gene encodes CDR1 SGHTA and CDR2 FQGNSA. Trimming cost V 7 bases and J 3 bases, with 14 bases left between them. CDR3 sequence reads: CASTSKVETDTQYF. The CDR3 DNA reads TGTGCCAGCACCTCGAAGGTGGAGACAGATACGCAGTATTTT.

V is TRBV28 and J is TRBJ2-3; 7 nucleotides align to TRBD1. The J segment lost 4 bases and the V segment lost 5 bases, leaving 9 bases of the junction unmatched. This CDR3 has 15 residues. The germline V gene encodes CDR1 MDHEN and CDR2 SYDVKM. The CDR3 spells CASSTWTGDSDTQYF. In DNA form, the CDR3 reads TGTGCCAGCAGTACCTGGACAGGCGACTCAGATACGCAGTATTTT.

The chain has TRBV5-4 and TRBJ2-5; a possible D gene is TRBD2 (6 bases). CDR1 and CDR2 (germline): SGHNT, YYREEE (reference sequence). CDR3 size: 14 residues. V lost 1 base to trimming and J lost 5 bases, with 12 bases between them. DNA for the CDR3: TGTGCCAGCAGCTTGCGGGGGATGGGGGAGACCCAGTACTTC. Its protein product is CASSLRGMGETQYF.

V gene TRBV19 combines with J gene TRBJ1-5; the D gene is possibly TRBD1 (6 bases). Germline assignment: CDR1 LNHDA and CDR2 SQIVND (reference sequence). V was pared by 0 bases and J by 0 bases, with 9 bases between. This CDR3 is 16 amino acids long. The CDR3 nucleotides are TGTGCCAGTAGTATAGATGGACAGACTAGCAATCAGCCCCAGCATTTT. Its protein product is CASSIDGQTSNQPQHF.

This chain connects TRBV7-2 to TRBJ2-7, with no clear D. Germline V gene data show CDR1 as SGHTA and CDR2 as FQGNSA. The CDR3 is 12 residues long. V lost 3 bases and J lost 3, with 6 bases in between. In nucleotides, the CDR3 is TGTGCCAGCAGCTTCTCACACTACGAGCAGTACTTC. Its protein product is CASSFSHYEQYF.

This chain links TRBV9 with TRBJ2-5; maybe TRBD2 (7 bases). The germline V and J ends were trimmed by 0 bases and 1 base, with 10 bases remaining between them. This CDR3 region has 15 residues. The germline V gene encodes CDR1 SGDLS and CDR2 YYNGEE. The CDR3 spells CASSVGAGAQETQYF. In DNA form, the CDR3 reads TGTGCCAGCAGCGTAGGGGCGGGGGCCCAAGAGACCCAGTACTTC. Based on the CDR3 plus reference TRBV9 and TRBJ2-5, the full variable domain is DSGVTQTPKHLITATGQRVTLRCSPRSGDLSVYWYQQSLDQGLQFLIQYYNGEERAKGNILERFSAQQFPDLHSELNLSSLELGDSALYFCASSVGAGAQETQYFGPGTRLLVL.

This clone occurred once. The chain recombines TRBV19 with TRBJ1-1; TRBD1 matches 7 bases. The germline V gene has CDR1 LNHDA and CDR2 SQIVND (reference sequence). This CDR3 region has 15 residues. V shed 6 bases and J 2 bases; nucleotides not matched to a gene: 9. The DNA for the CDR3 is TGTGCCAGTAGGGTCCTGGACAGGATTAACACTGAAGCTTTCTTT. This gives the protein CASRVLDRINTEAFF.

V is TRBV4-1 and J is TRBJ2-3; D gene ambiguous. This CDR3 comprises 15 residues. Trimming removed 1 base at V and 2 bases at J, with 10 bases between. Germline V lookup: CDR1 MGHRA, CDR2 YSYEKL. CDR3 amino acids: CASSQVARNTDTQYF. In DNA, the CDR3 is TGCGCCAGCAGCCAAGTCGCGCGGAACACAGATACGCAGTATTTT.

The chain couples TRBV28 to TRBJ1-6; tentatively, D is TRBD1 (6 bases). CDR1 and CDR2 (germline): MDHEN, SYDVKM. V shed 7 bases and J shed 11 bases, with 21 bases lying between them. This CDR3 spans 15 amino acids. For the CDR3, the DNA is TGTGCCAGCACCTCCTCCACAGGGTCCTTTACACCCCTCCACTTT. This translates into CASTSSTGSFTPLHF. The whole variable domain, filled in from reference TRBV28 and TRBJ1-6, reads DVKVTQSSRYLVKRTGEKVFLECVQDMDHENMFWYRQDPGLGLRLIYFSYDVKMKEKGDIPEGYSVSREKKERFSLILESASTNQTSMYLCASTSSTGSFTPLHFGNGTRLTVT.

J is TRBJ2-7 and V is TRBV5-1; D gene uncertain. The CDR3 has 15 amino acids. V was clipped by 1 base and J by 0 bases, with 11 bases between them. CDR1 is SGHRS, CDR2 YFSETQ, per germline. CDR3: CASSLSGSSSYEQYF. The DNA for the CDR3 is TGCGCCAGCAGCTTGAGTGGGTCCTCCTCCTACGAGCAGTACTTC. Full variable domain (remainder filled in from reference TRBV5-1 and TRBJ2-7): KAGVTQTPRYLIKTRGQQVTLSCSPISGHRSVSWYQQTPGQGLQFLFEYFSETQRNKGNFPGRFSGRQFSNSRSEMNVSTLELGDSALYLCASSLSGSSSYEQYFGPGTRLTVT.

This chain connects TRBV7-9 to TRBJ2-3, with a weak D call TRBD1 (6 bases). The length of the CDR3 is 16 residues. The V end lost 5 bases, the J end lost 6 bases, and 21 bases lay between the germline ends. The germline gives CDR1 SEHNR, CDR2 FQNEAQ (reference sequence). The CDR3 bases are TGTGCCAGCAGCGCCTCAGGGGCCCCAAAGCCGGATACGCAGTATTTT. It codes for CASSASGAPKPDTQYF.

V usage is TRBV9 and J usage is TRBJ1-2; possibly TRBD1 for D (6 bases). The CDR3 extends over 17 amino acids. CDR1 and CDR2 from the germline V gene are SGDLS and YYNGEE. Trimming took 4 bases from V and 3 from J, leaving 22 bases between them. CDR3 nucleotide sequence: TGTGCCAGCAGCTCACCTGAGAAGGACCCAGGGGACTATGGCTACACCTTC. Encoded protein: CASSSPEKDPGDYGYTF.

The chain links TRBV23-1 to TRBJ2-6, with D hard to call. TRBV23-1 is placed among ORFs of uncertain function. CDR3 length equals 16 residues. Between the trimmed V and J ends, which lost 2 bases and 0 bases, there was a span of 8 bases. The CDR3: CASSQDGDSGANVLTF. Written as DNA, the CDR3 is TGCGCCAGCAGTCAAGACGGAGACTCTGGGGCCAACGTCCTGACTTTC.

This clone was seen once. The V and J genes are TRBV11-2 and TRBJ1-3; D is unclear. The CDR3 spans 14 residues. V shed 5 bases and J shed 3 bases, with 11 bases lying between them. Germline V gene data show CDR1 as SGHAT and CDR2 as FQNNGV. The CDR3: CASSLAELGNTIYF. DNA of the CDR3: TGTGCCAGCAGCCTCGCCGAACTTGGAAACACCATATATTTT.

The chain couples TRBV7-9 to TRBJ2-5, with D unclear. Germline V gene lookup returns CDR1 SEHNR and CDR2 FQNEAQ (reference sequence). The CDR3 totals 15 residues. V dropped 4 bases and J dropped 5 bases, with 17 bases sitting between them. CDR3 amino acids: CASSYTLQAGETQYF. In nucleotides, the CDR3 is TGTGCCAGCAGCTACACCCTCCAAGCTGGGGAGACCCAGTACTTC. Combining the CDR3 with reference TRBV7-9 and TRBJ2-5 gives the whole variable domain DTGVSQNPRHKITKRGQNVTFRCDPISEHNRLYWYRQTLGQGPEFLTYFQNEAQLEKSRLLSDRFSAERPKGSFSTLEIQRTEQGDSAMYLCASSYTLQAGETQYFGPGTRLLVL.

This chain links TRBV6-5 with TRBJ1-5; no reliable D call. CDR3 length: 13 residues. The germline gives CDR1 MNHEY, CDR2 SVGAGI. Trimming took 6 bases from V and 7 from J, leaving 13 bases between them. For the CDR3, the DNA is TGTGCCAGCAGCATGGGGTTCTCGCAGCCCCAGCATTTT. This sequence encodes CASSMGFSQPQHF.